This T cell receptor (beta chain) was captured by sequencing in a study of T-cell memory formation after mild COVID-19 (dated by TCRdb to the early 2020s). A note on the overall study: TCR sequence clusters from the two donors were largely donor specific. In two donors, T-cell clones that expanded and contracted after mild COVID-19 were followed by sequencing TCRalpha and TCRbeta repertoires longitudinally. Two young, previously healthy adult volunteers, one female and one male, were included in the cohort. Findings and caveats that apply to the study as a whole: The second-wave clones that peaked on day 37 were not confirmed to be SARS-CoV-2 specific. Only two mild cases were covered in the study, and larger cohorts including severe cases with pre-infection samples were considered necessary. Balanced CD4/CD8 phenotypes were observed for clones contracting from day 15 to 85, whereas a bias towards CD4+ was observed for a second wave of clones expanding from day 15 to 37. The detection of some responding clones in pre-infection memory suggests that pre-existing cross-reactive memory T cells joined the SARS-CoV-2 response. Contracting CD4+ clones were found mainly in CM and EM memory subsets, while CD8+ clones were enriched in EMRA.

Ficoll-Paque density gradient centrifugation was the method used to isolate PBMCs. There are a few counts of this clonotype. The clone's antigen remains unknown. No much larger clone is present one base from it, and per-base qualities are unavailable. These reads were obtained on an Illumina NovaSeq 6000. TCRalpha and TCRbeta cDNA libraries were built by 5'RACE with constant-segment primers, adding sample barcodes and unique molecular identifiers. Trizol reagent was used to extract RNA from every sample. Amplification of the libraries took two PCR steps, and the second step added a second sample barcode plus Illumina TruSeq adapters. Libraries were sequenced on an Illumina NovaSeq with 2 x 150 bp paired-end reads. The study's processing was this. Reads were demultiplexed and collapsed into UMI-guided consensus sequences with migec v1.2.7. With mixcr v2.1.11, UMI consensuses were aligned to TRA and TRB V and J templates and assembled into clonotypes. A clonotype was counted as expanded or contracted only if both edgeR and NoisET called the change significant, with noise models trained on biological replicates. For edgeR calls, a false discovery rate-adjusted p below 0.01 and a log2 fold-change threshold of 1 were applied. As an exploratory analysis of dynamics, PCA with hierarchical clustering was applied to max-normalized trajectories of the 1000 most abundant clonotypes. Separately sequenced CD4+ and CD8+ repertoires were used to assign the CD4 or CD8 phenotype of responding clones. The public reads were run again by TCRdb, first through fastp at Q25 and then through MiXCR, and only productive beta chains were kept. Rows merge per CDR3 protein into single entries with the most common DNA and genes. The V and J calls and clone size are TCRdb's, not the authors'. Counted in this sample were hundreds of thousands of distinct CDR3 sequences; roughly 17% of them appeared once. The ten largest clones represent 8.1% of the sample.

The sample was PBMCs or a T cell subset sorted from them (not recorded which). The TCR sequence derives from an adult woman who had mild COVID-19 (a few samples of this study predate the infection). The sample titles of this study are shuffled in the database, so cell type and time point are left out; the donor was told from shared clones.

The nucleotide sequence is TGTGCCAGCAGCCCGGGGGCTGACGGAAACACCATATATTTT. Translation gives CASSPGADGNTIYF. The V and J segments used are TRBV7-6 and TRBJ1-3; the D gene is possibly TRBD1, with 6 bases matching. V is clipped by 5 bases and J by 4 bases, and the sequence between their germline boundaries is 12 bases long. Looking up the germline V gene yields CDR1 SGHVS and CDR2 FNYEAQ. The CDR3 holds 14 amino acids from the cysteine to the phenylalanine. Only CDR3 DNA is held: 42 bases, read in frame from base 1.